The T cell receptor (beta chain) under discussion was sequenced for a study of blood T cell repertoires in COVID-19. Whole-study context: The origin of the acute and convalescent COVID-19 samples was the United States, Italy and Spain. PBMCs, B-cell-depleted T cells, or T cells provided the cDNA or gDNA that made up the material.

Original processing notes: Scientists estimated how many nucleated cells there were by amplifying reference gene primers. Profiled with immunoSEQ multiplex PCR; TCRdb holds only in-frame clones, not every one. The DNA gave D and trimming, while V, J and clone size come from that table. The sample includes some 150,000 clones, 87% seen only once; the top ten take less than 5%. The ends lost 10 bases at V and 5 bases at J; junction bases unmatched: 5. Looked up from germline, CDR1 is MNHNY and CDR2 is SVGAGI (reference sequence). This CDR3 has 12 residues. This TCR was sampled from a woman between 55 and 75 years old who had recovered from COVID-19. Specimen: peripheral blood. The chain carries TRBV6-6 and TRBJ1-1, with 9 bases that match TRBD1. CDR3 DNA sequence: TGTGCCACGGGGGGGACAGGGACTGAAGCTTTCTTT. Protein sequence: CATGGTGTEAFF.